The next 16 T cell receptor beta chains were all read from a single sample in a study of blood T cell repertoires in COVID-19. Using immunoSEQ multiplex PCR, the repertoire was profiled, and TCRdb retains in-frame clones only, with some absent. The sample has 200,000 to 250,000 clones, approximately 83% seen once. The sequencing input was peripheral blood. The receptors shown here come from a woman aged 60 to 75 with acute or convalescent COVID-19.

The CDR3 coding sequence is TGTGCCAGCAGCCTCGGAGCGGGACGCACAGATACGCAGTATTTT. It is translated as CASSLGAGRTDTQYF. V and J are TRBV4-2 and TRBJ2-3; TRBD2 aligns across 7 bases. Germline lookup yields CDR1 LGHNA and CDR2 YNFKEQ. This CDR3 region has 15 residues. V shed 4 bases, J shed 1 base, and the junction held 5 bases outside the gene matches.

The genes are TRBV2 and TRBJ1-2, with 11 positions matching TRBD1. V lost 7 bases to trimming and J lost 4 bases; unmatched junction nucleotides: 8. The CDR3 runs 15 residues. Per the germline V gene, CDR1 is SNHLY and CDR2 is FYNNEI. This CDR3 is CASTVPGQGVYGYTF. The CDR3 region has the DNA TGTGCCAGCACCGTACCGGGACAGGGGGTCTATGGCTACACCTTC.

This chain connects TRBV5-4 to TRBJ1-2; D might be TRBD1 (5 bases). Germline CDR1 SGHNT, CDR2 YYREEE (reference sequence). The ends were cut back, 5 bases at V and 5 bases at J, with 10 bases in the middle. The CDR3 runs to 12 residues. DNA of the CDR3: TGTGCCAGCAGACTGGACAATTATGGCTACACCTTC. Encoded protein: CASRLDNYGYTF.

The V call is TRBV2, the J call TRBJ2-2; TRBD2 matches 7 bases. The V gene's germline CDR1 is SNHLY and CDR2 FYNNEI. This CDR3 comprises 15 residues. The ends lost 6 bases at V and 1 base at J; junction bases unmatched: 5. CDR3 nucleotides: TGTGCCAGCAGAGTGGTAGCGGGGAACACCGGGGAGCTGTTTTTT. Translated, it gives CASRVVAGNTGELFF.

The chain employs TRBV11-3 and TRBJ2-7, with D unclear. The CDR3 sequence is 14 residues long. Germline V gene lookup returns CDR1 SGHNT and CDR2 YENEEA. Trimming stripped 5 bases from V and 3 bases from J, with 14 bases between. CDR3: CASSPGTDLYEQYF. In DNA, the CDR3 is TGTGCCAGCAGCCCCGGAACAGATCTCTACGAGCAGTACTTC.

This chain uses TRBV6-5 with TRBJ1-2; the match to TRBD1 covers 7 bases. CDR1 and CDR2 from the germline V gene are MNHEY and SVGAGI. The CDR3 is 12 residues long. With 5 bases clipped from V and 5 bases from J, the junction kept 2 bases outside the gene matches. This chain's CDR3 is CASSTRGYGYTF. CDR3 sequence (DNA): TGTGCCAGCAGTACCAGGGGGTATGGCTACACCTTC.

The chain has TRBV6-2 or TRBV6-3 and TRBJ2-7; D is possibly TRBD1 (6 bases). The CDR3 covers 13 residues. The ends were cut back, 6 bases at V and 5 bases at J, with 14 bases in the middle. Germline V gene sequence: CDR1 MNHEY, CDR2 SVGEGT. This chain's CDR3 is CASSPGGEHEQYF. CDR3 bases: TGTGCCAGCAGCCCTGGGGGCGAGCACGAGCAGTACTTC.

This rearrangement joins TRBV2 to TRBJ1-5; no clear D. V gave up 3 bases and J gave up 1 base, with 10 bases separating them. Germline-derived CDR1 and CDR2 are SNHLY and FYNNEI. The CDR3 totals 15 residues. The CDR3 DNA reads TGTGCCAGCAGTGATCCGCGGGGAAGCAATCAGCCCCAGCATTTT. Its translation is CASSDPRGSNQPQHF.

This chain joins TRBV6-5 and TRBJ1-2; 8 nucleotides line up with TRBD1. CDR3 length: 13 amino acids. Looked up from germline, CDR1 is MNHEY and CDR2 is SVGAGI. V shed 8 bases and J 7 bases; nucleotides not matched to a gene: 9. The CDR3, as DNA: TGTGCCAGCCCAGGGGGCGCGCCTAGTGGCTACACCTTC. It specifies CASPGGAPSGYTF.

The genes are TRBV7-9 and TRBJ2-1; D may be TRBD2 (7 bases). The germline V gene has CDR1 SEHNR and CDR2 FQNEAQ (reference sequence). V gave up 3 bases and J gave up 3 bases, with 15 bases separating them. The CDR3 covers 16 residues. The CDR3 protein is CASSFRGARGYNEQFF. DNA of the CDR3: TGTGCCAGCAGCTTCCGGGGGGCCCGAGGCTACAATGAGCAGTTCTTC.

V gene TRBV7-2 combines with J gene TRBJ2-3; tentative D call: TRBD1 (5 bases). The germline gives CDR1 SGHTA, CDR2 FQGNSA. V dropped 2 bases and J dropped 6 bases, with 15 bases sitting between them. The CDR3 consists of 15 residues. The CDR3 nucleotides are TGTGCCAGCAGCTTAATGTTTCAGGGTGGGGATACGCAGTATTTT. It encodes CASSLMFQGGDTQYF.

This clone was picked up one time. The genes are TRBV5-1 and TRBJ2-5; D is possibly TRBD1 (7 bases). V gave up 4 bases and J gave up 1 base, with 11 bases separating them. This CDR3 comprises 14 residues. Germline V gene data show CDR1 as SGHRS and CDR2 as YFSETQ. CDR3 bases: TGCGCCAGCAGCCCGGGGGACAGCCAAGAGACCCAGTACTTC. Translating it yields CASSPGDSQETQYF.

This clone appeared a single time. The chain uses TRBV5-1 and TRBJ1-2, with TRBD1 matching 9 bases. J gave up 1 base and V 4 bases, and 20 bases lay outside the gene matches. Germline CDR1 is SGHRS and CDR2 is YFSETQ. The CDR3 is 20 amino acids. CDR3 amino acids: CASSLLPGTGRTVNNYGYTF. In DNA form, the CDR3 reads TGCGCCAGCAGCCTCCTCCCGGGGACAGGGAGGACTGTAAATAACTATGGCTACACCTTC.

The gene calls are TRBV10-3 and TRBJ2-3, with D hard to call. This CDR3 spans 11 amino acids. V gave up 11 bases and J gave up 2 bases, with 8 bases separating them. CDR1 is ENHRY, CDR2 SYGVKD, per germline. CDR3 amino acids: CAVGFTDTQYF. CDR3 nucleotide sequence: TGTGCCGTCGGGTTCACAGATACGCAGTATTTT.

The chain links TRBV7-2 to TRBJ2-1; 8 bases are a match to TRBD1. This CDR3 has 16 residues. Germline assignment: CDR1 SGHTA and CDR2 FQGNSA. Trimming at V came to 0 bases and at J to 1 base, leaving 2 bases not matched to a gene. The CDR3 loop is CASSLAQGASYNEQFF. CDR3 nucleotide sequence: TGTGCCAGCAGCTTAGCTCAGGGGGCTTCCTACAATGAGCAGTTCTTC.

The chain couples TRBV27 to TRBJ1-2, with 11 nucleotides matching TRBD1. This CDR3 contains 15 residues. After removal of 5 bases from V and 4 bases from J, the junction contained 6 bases not matched to a gene. The germline V gene encodes CDR1 MNHEY and CDR2 SMNVEV (reference sequence). The CDR3 reads CASSGAGTGGYGYTF. In nucleotides, the CDR3 is TGTGCCAGCAGTGGAGCCGGGACAGGGGGCTATGGCTACACCTTC.